Following are 23 T cell receptor beta chains from one sample sequenced in a study of blood T cell repertoires in COVID-19. The data were produced by immunoSEQ multiplex PCR, yet TCRdb's version contains in-frame clones alone and is incomplete. The sample includes about 390,000 clones, more than 75% of them seen just once. Material: PBMCs or T cells enriched from blood (not recorded which). These receptor sequences come from a woman between 50 and 59 years old who had recovered from COVID-19.

This rearrangement joins TRBV9 to TRBJ1-1; TRBD1 agrees at 7 bases. Germline CDR1 SGDLS, CDR2 YYNGEE. This CDR3 comprises 15 residues. After removal of 0 bases from V and 5 bases from J, the junction contained 7 bases not matched to a gene. CDR3 in amino acids: CASSVVARGFTEAFF. The DNA of the CDR3 is TGTGCCAGCAGCGTAGTGGCCAGGGGGTTTACTGAAGCTTTCTTT. Full variable domain (outside the CDR3, taken from reference TRBV9 and TRBJ1-1): DSGVTQTPKHLITATGQRVTLRCSPRSGDLSVYWYQQSLDQGLQFLIQYYNGEERAKGNILERFSAQQFPDLHSELNLSSLELGDSALYFCASSVVARGFTEAFFGQGTRLTVV.

This clone showed up just a few times. The rearrangement joins TRBV2 to TRBJ1-1, with TRBD1 matching 10 bases. The germline CDR1 and CDR2 sequences are SNHLY and FYNNEI. V gave up 5 bases and J gave up 9 bases; unmatched junction bases: 9. The CDR3 runs to 14 residues. The CDR3 DNA is TGTGCCAGCAGTAGAGGACAGGGGGGCGTACAAGCTTTCTTT. This gives the protein CASSRGQGGVQAFF.

This clone was picked up one time. This sequence joins TRBV4-2 and TRBJ1-2; 7 bases fit TRBD1. Per the germline V gene, CDR1 is LGHNA and CDR2 is YNFKEQ. J was trimmed by 4 bases and V by 0 bases; bases with no gene match: 5. The CDR3 is 15 amino acids. CDR3 sequence (DNA): TGTGCCAGCAGCCAAGACCGCCGGGACAGCTATGGCTACACCTTC. As protein: CASSQDRRDSYGYTF.

This chain links TRBV28 with TRBJ1-2; the match to TRBD1 covers 7 bases. This CDR3 is 12 amino acids long. The V gene's germline CDR1 is MDHEN and CDR2 SYDVKM. J was trimmed by 6 bases and V by 6 bases; bases with no gene match: 4. The CDR3 is CASSGTDDGYTF. In DNA form, the CDR3 reads TGTGCCAGCAGCGGGACAGACGATGGCTACACCTTC.

This sequence joins TRBV27 and TRBJ2-2, with D tentatively TRBD1 (6 bases). The germline V gene has CDR1 MNHEY and CDR2 SMNVEV (reference sequence). This CDR3 has 15 amino acids. Trimming shortened V by 3 bases and J by 4 bases, and 12 bases separated the two germline ends. DNA for the CDR3: TGTGCCAGCAGTTTTTCAGGGGTGGCCACCGGGGAGCTGTTTTTT. Residues: CASSFSGVATGELFF.

This chain links TRBV21-1 with TRBJ1-1. TRBV21-1 has pseudogene status. The length of the CDR3 is 17 residues. The CDR3 reads CASSNILRGGENTEAFF. CDR3 coding DNA: TGTGCCAGCAGCAACATTCTGCGGGGGGGCGAGAACACTGAAGCTTTCTTT.

This rearrangement joins TRBV2 to TRBJ2-2; D uncertain. Germline V gene lookup returns CDR1 SNHLY and CDR2 FYNNEI. The CDR3 spans 13 residues. V was trimmed by 4 bases and J by 7 bases, leaving 10 bases between them. In nucleotides, the CDR3 is TGTGCCAGCAGTGTGCAGGTATTCGGGGAGCTGTTTTTT. Protein: CASSVQVFGELFF.

The DNA for the CDR3 is TGCGCCAGCAGCCACCCGGGACAGGGGAACCACGAGCAGTACTTC. This gives the protein CASSHPGQGNHEQYF. J is TRBJ2-7 and V is TRBV4-1, with 10 bases that match TRBD1. J gave up 5 bases and V 3 bases, and 7 bases lay outside the gene matches. This CDR3 spans 15 amino acids. Germline lookup yields CDR1 MGHRA and CDR2 YSYEKL.

This chain uses TRBV7-2 with TRBJ1-5; D not resolved. Trimming took off 0 bases at V and 4 bases at J, with 4 bases between the two ends. Germline lookup yields CDR1 SGHTA and CDR2 FQGNSA. This CDR3 has 13 residues. In DNA form, the CDR3 reads TGTGCCAGCAGCTTAGCCCAAAATCAGCCCCAGCATTTT. This gives the protein CASSLAQNQPQHF.

The chain uses TRBV4-1 and TRBJ1-1; possibly TRBD1 for D (6 bases). Trimming stripped 1 base from V and 1 base from J, with 10 bases between. Per the germline V gene, CDR1 is MGHRA and CDR2 is YSYEKL. This CDR3 contains 15 residues. The CDR3 DNA is TGCGCCAGCAGCCAAGGTCACAGGGAGAACACTGAAGCTTTCTTT. This translates into CASSQGHRENTEAFF.

The chain employs TRBV18 and TRBJ1-1, with a possible D match to TRBD1 (5 bases). The ends were cut back, 1 base at V and 3 bases at J, with 15 bases in the middle. In germline, CDR1 is KGHSH, CDR2 LQKENI. The CDR3 length is 16 residues. The CDR3 region is CASSPQGYPPDTEAFF. The CDR3 DNA reads TGTGCCAGCTCACCACAGGGGTATCCGCCGGACACTGAAGCTTTCTTT.

This clone was observed a single time. The chain is built from TRBV27 and TRBJ1-2; D call uncertain. CDR3 size: 14 residues. Trimming took off 5 bases at V and 5 bases at J, with 15 bases between the two ends. CDR1 and CDR2 from the germline V gene are MNHEY and SMNVEV (reference sequence). The CDR3 loop reads CASSPQPGGYGYTF. The CDR3, as DNA: TGTGCCAGCAGTCCCCAGCCCGGAGGATATGGCTACACCTTC.

The chain recombines TRBV29-1 with TRBJ2-7, with 9 bases fitting TRBD2. Trimming removed 0 bases from V and 2 bases from J; junction bases left unmatched: 14. The CDR3 consists of 18 residues. Germline V gene data show CDR1 as SQVTM and CDR2 as ANQGSEA. The CDR3 nucleotides are TGCAGCGTTGAAGAATTTCTTGGGGCTAGCGGGGCCACCTACGAGCAGTACTTC. Translation gives CSVEEFLGASGATYEQYF.

This clone came up once. V usage is TRBV3-1 (or the pseudogene TRBV3-2) and J usage is TRBJ1-1; TRBD1 might be the D (5 bases). Trimming removed 4 bases from V and 10 bases from J, with 13 bases in between. The CDR3 covers 12 residues. Germline V gene sequence: CDR1 LGHDT, CDR2 YNNKEL (reference sequence). The CDR3 nucleotides read TGTGCCAGCAGCCCTGATGCAGGGCTAGCTTTCTTT. Translating gives CASSPDAGLAFF.

This chain uses TRBV6-5 with TRBJ2-1; D is possibly TRBD2 (6 bases). Germline CDR1 reads MNHEY; CDR2 reads SVGAGI. CDR3 length: 14 residues. V lost 8 bases and J 10 bases, leaving 21 bases between the germline ends. This CDR3 reads CASPGTWKSREQFF. CDR3 in DNA: TGTGCCAGCCCCGGGACTTGGAAAAGCAGGGAGCAGTTCTTC.

V usage is TRBV19 and J usage is TRBJ2-2, with TRBD2 matching over 10 bases. Trimming removed 6 bases from V and 6 bases from J; junction bases left unmatched: 1. Germline V gene lookup returns CDR1 LNHDA and CDR2 SQIVND (reference sequence). The CDR3 spans 13 residues. The CDR3 protein is CASRSGGAGELFF. The CDR3 coding sequence is TGTGCCAGTAGGAGCGGGGGGGCCGGGGAGCTGTTTTTT.

This chain connects TRBV9 to TRBJ1-3; no clear D. The V end lost 3 bases, the J end lost 0 bases, and 4 bases lay between the germline ends. The CDR3 has 13 residues. Germline CDR1 and CDR2: SGDLS and YYNGEE. DNA for the CDR3: TGTGCCAGCAGCGGCGGCTCTGGAAACACCATATATTTT. Protein product: CASSGGSGNTIYF.

V usage is TRBV6-2 or TRBV6-3 and J usage is TRBJ2-1; 7 bases are shared with TRBD1. Germline V gives CDR1 MNHEY, CDR2 SVGEGT. This CDR3 is built from 16 residues. Losses at the gene ends were 5 bases for V and 2 bases for J; bases not matched to a gene: 9. CDR3 sequence reads: CASSTPYQGAYNEQFF. DNA of the CDR3: TGTGCCAGCAGTACCCCTTATCAGGGGGCCTACAATGAGCAGTTCTTC.

The rearrangement uses TRBV30 and TRBJ1-5; D is undetermined. V lost 3 bases to trimming and J lost 4 bases, with 13 bases between them. The CDR3 extends over 14 amino acids. Germline lookup yields CDR1 GTSNPN and CDR2 SVGIG (reference sequence). The CDR3 here is CAWRQPTWNQPQHF. The DNA of the CDR3 is TGTGCCTGGAGACAGCCCACTTGGAATCAGCCCCAGCATTTT.

The J gene is TRBJ1-2, the V gene TRBV19; D gene unclear. The ends were cut back, 6 bases at V and 2 bases at J, with 19 bases in the middle. CDR1 and CDR2 (germline): LNHDA, SQIVND (reference sequence). This CDR3 comprises 16 residues. DNA for the CDR3: TGTGCCAGTAGGACAAGAACGGAAGCCCTCAACTATGGCTACACCTTC. It specifies CASRTRTEALNYGYTF.

Worth noting for this clone: The sample has other DNA sequences that encode this CDR3 too. V gene TRBV3-1 (or the pseudogene TRBV3-2) combines with J gene TRBJ1-1; D unresolved. Looked up from germline, CDR1 is LGHDT and CDR2 is YNNKEL (reference sequence). This CDR3 region has 14 residues. V lost 1 base, J lost 1 base, and 7 bases lay in between. CDR3 residues: CASSQGTANTEAFF. The CDR3 DNA sequence: TGTGCCAGCAGCCAAGGCACAGCGAACACTGAAGCTTTCTTT.

The chain is built from TRBV13 and TRBJ2-7, with D possibly TRBD2 on 6 matching bases. Germline V gene sequence: CDR1 PRHDT, CDR2 FYEKMQ (reference sequence). The V gene lost 0 bases and the J gene lost 7 bases, with 13 bases spanning the gap. CDR3 size: 14 residues. CDR3 DNA: TGTGCCAGCAGCTTAGGGTTCGGAGGGTTGGAGCAGTACTTC. Protein sequence: CASSLGFGGLEQYF.

The rearrangement links TRBV30 to TRBJ2-7; D might be TRBD2 (5 bases). Looked up from germline, CDR1 is GTSNPN and CDR2 is SVGIG (reference sequence). This CDR3 is built from 13 residues. Trimming took off 1 base at V and 4 bases at J, with 11 bases between the two ends. CDR3 nucleotide sequence: TGTGCCTGGAGTGAGGACTTAGGGTACGAGCAGTACTTC. Amino acid sequence: CAWSEDLGYEQYF.